These T cell receptor beta chains were read from a single sample in a study of blood T cell repertoires in COVID-19. Generated by immunoSEQ multiplex PCR, the TCRdb table keeps only in-frame clones and is missing some. Among almost 80,000 clones, 80% to 85% were seen once, and the ten largest hold about a third. Material: peripheral blood. All receptors come from a woman in her 70s with acute or convalescent COVID-19. CDR3s leave out the opening cysteine and the closing phenylalanine or tryptophan. A D gene is named only where the DNA matches it firmly. Clone size appears in some rows only: once, few, many, or a class for an expanded clone.

j_gene,abundance,v_gene,d_gene,CDR3aa
TRBJ2-2,.,TRBV15,.,ATSGQRGFDRELF
TRBJ1-3,.,TRBV19,.,ASSIRQAGNTIY
TRBJ1-1,.,TRBV10-3,.,AIRQGTEAF
TRBJ1-2,.,TRBV30,.,AWTGSYGYT
TRBJ1-6,.,TRBV2,.,ASSLQSSYNSPLH
TRBJ2-5,few,TRBV29-1,TRBD2,SVDKGGGETQY
TRBJ2-7,.,TRBV6-5,.,ASIGQSHHEQY
TRBJ2-7,.,TRBV24-1,.,ATSEIQGGEQY
TRBJ1-2,.,TRBV5-4,.,ASSLERYGYT
TRBJ2-7,few,TRBV5-6,TRBD1,ASSFIAQLGTGDYEQY
TRBJ1-2,.,TRBV6-1,.,ASSDRLGYGYT
TRBJ2-5,.,TRBV20-1,TRBD2,SASTSGRIGETQY
TRBJ2-6,.,TRBV7-9,.,ASSLVQGEST
TRBJ2-5,.,TRBV18,TRBD1,ASSSGGVETQY
TRBJ1-2,.,TRBV24-1,.,ATSDGQTNYGYT
TRBJ2-5,.,TRBV2,TRBD2,ASRAGTSDGETQY
TRBJ2-7,.,TRBV27,.,ASRKQQGSYEQY
TRBJ1-5,.,TRBV19,.,ASSKTDSNQPQH
TRBJ2-7,.,TRBV12-3/TRBV12-4,.,ASAAASTYEQY
TRBJ2-2,.,TRBV29-1,TRBD1,SGGTGTGTTGELF
TRBJ1-2,once,TRBV10-3,TRBD1,AISPQGSKRGYT
TRBJ2-7,.,TRBV18,.,ASSREQGKEQY
TRBJ2-1,few,TRBV6-2/TRBV6-3,.,ASSYGGATYNEQF
TRBJ1-5,many,TRBV19,TRBD1,ASSNSTGRRQPQH
TRBJ2-2,.,TRBV3-1/TRBV3-2,.,ASSRTTDTGELF
TRBJ1-1,once,TRBV4-1,.,ASSQDGRGSNMNTEAF
TRBJ2-1,.,TRBV7-3,TRBD2,ASRRGLAGDVSYNEQF
TRBJ2-2,once,TRBV24-1,TRBD1,ATRPGQGDTGELF